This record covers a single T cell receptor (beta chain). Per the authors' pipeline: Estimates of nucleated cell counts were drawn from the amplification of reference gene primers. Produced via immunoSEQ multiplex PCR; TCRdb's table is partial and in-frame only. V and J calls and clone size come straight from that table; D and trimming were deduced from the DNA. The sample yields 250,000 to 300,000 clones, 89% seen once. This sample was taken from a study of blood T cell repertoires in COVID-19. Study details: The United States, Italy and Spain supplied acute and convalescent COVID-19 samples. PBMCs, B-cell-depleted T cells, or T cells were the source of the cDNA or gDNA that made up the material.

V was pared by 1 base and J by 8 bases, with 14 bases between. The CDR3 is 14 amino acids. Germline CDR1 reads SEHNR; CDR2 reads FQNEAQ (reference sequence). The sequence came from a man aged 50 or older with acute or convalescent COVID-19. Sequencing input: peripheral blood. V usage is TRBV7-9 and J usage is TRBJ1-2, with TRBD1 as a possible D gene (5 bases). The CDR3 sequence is CASSLGGTAAGYTF. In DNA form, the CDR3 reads TGTGCCAGCAGCTTAGGCGGGACCGCCGCGGGCTACACCTTC.